One sample yielded the 9 T cell receptor beta chains listed below, sequenced in a study of radiation and T cells in renal cell carcinoma. Using immunoSEQ multiplex PCR, the repertoire was profiled, and TCRdb retains in-frame clones only, with some absent. Among 140,000 or so clones listed, nearly 90% were seen once. Time point of the sample: baseline pretreatment blood. Treatment: 15 Gy SBRT to primary tumor, nephrectomy 4 weeks later. Sequencing was performed on blood, taken from a patient whose treatment included radiotherapy and nephrectomy. Every receptor here comes from a woman aged 45-65 years with renal cell carcinoma.

The V call is TRBV6-5, the J call TRBJ1-2, with D perhaps matching TRBD1 (5 bases). Trimming cost V 0 bases and J 2 bases, with 10 bases left between them. The CDR3 is 15 amino acids. Looked up from germline, CDR1 is MNHEY and CDR2 is SVGAGI. The CDR3 protein is CASSYSHAGNYGYTF. CDR3 sequence (DNA): TGTGCCAGCAGTTACTCCCACGCAGGGAACTATGGCTACACCTTC.

The chain is built from TRBV10-3 and TRBJ1-1; D gene uncertain. The CDR3 is made up of 14 amino acids. Between the trimmed V and J ends, which lost 0 bases and 0 bases, there was a span of 5 bases. Germline V lookup: CDR1 ENHRY, CDR2 SYGVKD. CDR3: CAISESGMNTEAFF. The DNA of the CDR3 is TGTGCCATCAGTGAGTCCGGGATGAACACTGAAGCTTTCTTT.

The chain uses TRBV7-2 and TRBJ1-1, with D possibly being TRBD1 (5 bases). The CDR3 length is 14 residues. Deletions cut 5 bases from V and 3 bases from J, with 13 bases between. CDR1 is SGHTA, CDR2 FQGNSA, per germline. CDR3 loop: CASSPQAGDTEAFF. As DNA, the CDR3 is TGTGCCAGCAGCCCCCAGGCGGGGGACACTGAAGCTTTCTTT.

The chain has TRBV29-1 and TRBJ2-1; TRBD1 matches at 8 bases. This CDR3 has 17 residues. The germline V gene encodes CDR1 SQVTM and CDR2 ANQGSEA. The V gene end was trimmed by 2 bases and the J gene end by 0 bases; junction bases not matched to a gene: 9. The CDR3 DNA sequence: TGCAGCGTTGAACGGGACAGGCTTTCCTCCTCCTACAATGAGCAGTTCTTC. Translated: CSVERDRLSSSYNEQFF.

The rearrangement uses TRBV4-3 and TRBJ2-3; D call uncertain. The germline gives CDR1 LGHNA, CDR2 YSLEER. Trimming shortened V by 0 bases and J by 4 bases, and 5 bases separated the two germline ends. This CDR3 contains 13 residues. The CDR3: CASSQDSSDTQYF. CDR3 DNA: TGCGCCAGCAGCCAAGATAGTTCAGATACGCAGTATTTT.

This chain connects TRBV19 to TRBJ1-1; unclear D gene. The CDR3 runs to 13 residues. Germline V lookup: CDR1 LNHDA, CDR2 SQIVND (reference sequence). Trimming took 4 bases from V and 0 from J, leaving 6 bases between them. CDR3: CASSTGMNTEAFF. CDR3 in DNA: TGTGCCAGTAGTACGGGGATGAACACTGAAGCTTTCTTT.

This clone was seen once. The rearrangement links TRBV6-5 to TRBJ2-7; no firm D call. Germline values: CDR1 MNHEY, CDR2 SVGAGI. The CDR3 extends over 14 amino acids. The V gene lost 2 bases and the J gene lost 6 bases, with 14 bases spanning the gap. CDR3: CASSYRPYTSEQYF. CDR3 nucleotide sequence: TGTGCCAGCAGTTACCGTCCTTACACCAGCGAGCAGTACTTC.

This chain connects TRBV2 to TRBJ1-6; D unresolved. Trimming took off 4 bases at V and 6 bases at J, with 13 bases between the two ends. Germline CDR1 is SNHLY and CDR2 is FYNNEI. The CDR3 consists of 15 residues. The CDR3 DNA sequence: TGTGCCAGCAGTGCGATGGTACGGATTAATTCACCCCTCCACTTT. This sequence encodes CASSAMVRINSPLHF.

The rearrangement uses TRBV10-3 and TRBJ2-1; either TRBD1 or TRBD2 may fit D (7 bases each). The germline V gene encodes CDR1 ENHRY and CDR2 SYGVKD. V gave up 8 bases and J gave up 3 bases, with 11 bases separating them. The CDR3 consists of 13 residues. The CDR3 here is CAIRGDSYNEQFF. DNA for the CDR3: TGTGCCATCCGGGGGGACAGCTACAATGAGCAGTTCTTC.